The 23 T cell receptor beta chains presented below share a single source sample, sequenced in a study of T cell responses to AZD1222 COVID-19 vaccine. Assay used: immunoSEQ multiplex PCR; TCRdb lists only in-frame clones, some missing. The data show about 120,000 clones, about 80% seen once. The material sequenced was peripheral blood, taken on day 0 of AZD1222 vaccination. The receptors originated from an adult in good health.

The genes are TRBV30 and TRBJ1-1, with TRBD1 matching 8 bases. Germline V CDR1 and CDR2: GTSNPN, SVGIG (reference sequence). The CDR3 runs 12 residues. Trimming cost V 2 bases and J 8 bases; bases outside gene matches: 4. CDR3 sequence reads: CAWSRQGLEAFF. CDR3 nucleotide sequence: TGTGCCTGGAGTCGACAGGGGTTGGAAGCTTTCTTT.

The DNA of the CDR3 is TGTGCCTGGATTACACTCAACACTGAAGCTTTCTTT. This translates into CAWITLNTEAFF. V usage is TRBV30 and J usage is TRBJ1-1; D unresolved. This CDR3 is built from 12 residues. Germline CDR1 reads GTSNPN; CDR2 reads SVGIG (reference sequence). The V gene lost 4 bases and the J gene lost 2 bases, with 8 bases spanning the gap. Full variable domain (outside the CDR3, taken from reference TRBV30 and TRBJ1-1): SQTIHQWPATLVQPVGSPLSLECTVEGTSNPNLYWYRQAAGRGLQLLFYSVGIGQISSEVPQNLSASRPQDRQFILSSKKLLLSDSGFYLCAWITLNTEAFFGQGTRLTVV.

The V and J genes are TRBV6-5 and TRBJ2-3; tentatively, D is TRBD1 or TRBD2 (7 bases each). V lost 7 bases to trimming and J lost 5 bases, with 16 bases between them. The CDR3 has 14 amino acids. The germline gives CDR1 MNHEY, CDR2 SVGAGI. CDR3 sequence reads: CASIQGGSEDTQYF. In DNA, the CDR3 is TGTGCCAGCATCCAGGGGGGGTCGGAAGATACGCAGTATTTT.

The chain is built from TRBV19 and TRBJ1-2; D is unresolved. Trimming left V 6 bases short and J 4 bases short, with 15 bases between. Germline V gene sequence: CDR1 LNHDA, CDR2 SQIVND (reference sequence). The CDR3 has 14 amino acids. Here the CDR3 DNA reads TGTGCCAGTAGCCGGGATGGGAACAGCTATGGCTACACCTTC. It translates to CASSRDGNSYGYTF.

The chain combines TRBV7-2 with TRBJ2-7; D uncertain. This CDR3 has 11 residues. Germline lookup yields CDR1 SGHTA and CDR2 FQGNSA. With 3 bases removed from V and 6 bases from J, the gap between germline ends came to 6 bases. In nucleotides, the CDR3 is TGTGCCAGCAGCTTGTGGTCCGAGCAGTACTTC. Protein: CASSLWSEQYF.

The gene calls are TRBV20-1 and TRBJ1-5; D not certain. In germline, CDR1 is DFQATT, CDR2 SNEGSKA (reference sequence). Between the trimmed V and J ends, which lost 3 bases and 0 bases, there was a span of 12 bases. This CDR3 has 15 amino acids. CDR3 amino acids: CSASRIGYSNQPQHF. Written as DNA, the CDR3 is TGCAGTGCTAGTAGGATAGGGTATAGCAATCAGCCCCAGCATTTT.

The chain links TRBV7-8 to TRBJ2-7; possibly TRBD2 for D (5 bases). Trimming pared 5 bases from V and 4 bases from J, leaving 9 bases between. CDR3 length: 12 amino acids. Germline V gene data show CDR1 as SGHVS and CDR2 as FQNEAQ. CDR3 DNA sequence: TGTGCCAGCAGCGGAGGCGGATACGAGCAGTACTTC. It encodes CASSGGGYEQYF. Looking up the rest from reference TRBV7-8 and TRBJ2-7 gives the full variable domain: GAGVSQSPRYKVAKRGQDVALRCDPISGHVSLFWYQQALGQGPEFLTYFQNEAQLDKSGLPSDRFFAERPEGSVSTLKIQRTQQEDSAVYLCASSGGGYEQYFGPGTRLTVT.

This clone was observed once. J is TRBJ2-7 and V is TRBV6-5, with 8 bases identical to TRBD1. The CDR3 extends over 14 amino acids. CDR1 MNHEY and CDR2 SVGAGI come from the germline V gene. V gave up 7 bases and J gave up 4 bases; unmatched junction bases: 9. The CDR3 DNA sequence: TGTGCCAGCAACGAGGACAGGGATCTATACGAGCAGTACTTC. It codes for CASNEDRDLYEQYF.

V is TRBV3-1 (or the pseudogene TRBV3-2) and J is TRBJ2-3, with TRBD2 as a possible D gene (5 bases). The germline V and J ends were trimmed by 6 bases and 6 bases, with 10 bases remaining between them. CDR1 LGHDT and CDR2 YNNKEL come from the germline V gene (reference sequence). This CDR3 is 12 amino acids long. For the CDR3, the DNA is TGTGCCAGCAGTCAGCTAGCTGATACGCAGTATTTT. This sequence encodes CASSQLADTQYF.

J is TRBJ2-2 and V is TRBV27; the D gene is possibly TRBD2 (5 bases). Germline loops: CDR1 MNHEY, CDR2 SMNVEV (reference sequence). The V gene lost 6 bases and the J gene lost 7 bases, with 18 bases spanning the gap. This CDR3 is 15 amino acids long. The CDR3 nucleotides read TGTGCCAGCAGACTAAGGAGAGGGTCGAGCGGGGAGCTGTTTTTT. It is translated as CASRLRRGSSGELFF.

This sequence joins TRBV4-1 and TRBJ1-6, with D possibly TRBD1 on 6 matching bases. Germline V gene sequence: CDR1 MGHRA, CDR2 YSYEKL. CDR3 length: 13 amino acids. Trimming shortened V by 5 bases and J by 8 bases, and 10 bases separated the two germline ends. This CDR3 is CASSLGGDSPLHF. In DNA form, the CDR3 reads TGCGCCAGCAGCTTAGGGGGAGATTCACCCCTCCACTTT.

The chain carries TRBV18 and TRBJ2-7, with D possibly matching TRBD2 (5 bases). With 3 bases removed from V and 5 bases from J, the gap between germline ends came to 17 bases. This CDR3 contains 15 residues. Per the germline V gene, CDR1 is KGHSH and CDR2 is LQKENI. The CDR3 DNA is TGTGCCAGCTCACCCACGGACCTAACCGGGAACGAGCAGTACTTC. Amino acid sequence: CASSPTDLTGNEQYF. The whole variable domain, remainder taken from reference TRBV18 and TRBJ2-7, is NAGVMQNPRHLVRRRGQEARLRCSPMKGHSHVYWYRQLPEEGLKFMVYLQKENIIDESGMPKERFSAEFPKEGPSILRIQQVVRGDSAAYFCASSPTDLTGNEQYFGPGTRLTVT.

The chain recombines TRBV6-6 with TRBJ2-1; D possibly corresponds to TRBD1 (6 bases). V dropped 8 bases and J dropped 4 bases, with 18 bases sitting between them. The germline V gene encodes CDR1 MNHNY and CDR2 SVGAGI (reference sequence). The CDR3 has 15 residues. The CDR3 DNA follows: TGTGCCAGCCTGGGACCGAGGGGGAAGTACAATGAGCAGTTCTTC. This encodes CASLGPRGKYNEQFF.

The chain employs TRBV28 and TRBJ2-3, with D possibly matching TRBD1 (5 bases). CDR1 and CDR2 from the germline V gene are MDHEN and SYDVKM. V was clipped by 2 bases and J by 6 bases, with 12 bases between them. The CDR3 loop spans 14 amino acids. The CDR3 loop reads CASSLAAGPDTQYF. As DNA, the CDR3 is TGTGCCAGCAGTTTAGCGGCAGGGCCGGATACGCAGTATTTT.

The gene calls are TRBV4-1 and TRBJ2-2; 7 bases are shared with TRBD1. The CDR3 length is 16 residues. V lost 3 bases, J lost 4 bases, and 8 bases stayed unmatched. CDR1 and CDR2 (germline): MGHRA, YSYEKL. The chain's CDR3 is CASSHLRQGPTGELFF. The CDR3 DNA reads TGCGCCAGCAGCCATTTGAGACAGGGCCCCACCGGGGAGCTGTTTTTT.

This clone qualifies as medium-sized. This rearrangement joins TRBV16 to TRBJ2-3, with 10 bases aligning to TRBD1. V trimming: 2 bases; J trimming: 6 bases; junction bases outside the gene matches: 8. The CDR3 spans 16 residues. CDR1 and CDR2 from the germline V gene are KGHSY and FQNENV. The CDR3 nucleotides are TGTGCCAGCAGCCAAAGGGGGACAGGGGCCCCCGATACGCAGTATTTT. Residues: CASSQRGTGAPDTQYF.

The V and J genes are TRBV6-1 and TRBJ1-1; the match to TRBD1 covers 9 bases. CDR1 and CDR2 (germline): MNHNS, SASEGT. The junction had 6 bases not matched to a gene; V was cut back by 4 bases and J by 0 bases. There are 16 residues in the CDR3. The CDR3 sequence: CASSVDRGTLNTEAFF. CDR3 nucleotides: TGTGCCAGCAGTGTCGACAGGGGGACCTTGAACACTGAAGCTTTCTTT.

CDR3 region: CSVVPGLMNYGYTF. Here the CDR3 DNA reads TGCAGCGTTGTTCCGGGGCTGATGAACTATGGCTACACCTTC. This chain links TRBV29-1 with TRBJ1-2; D may be TRBD1 (5 bases). CDR1 is SQVTM and CDR2 is ANQGSEA in the germline V gene. V lost 4 bases and J 2 bases, leaving 14 bases between the germline ends. The CDR3 loop spans 14 amino acids.

J is TRBJ2-7 and V is TRBV28, with D unclear. V lost 5 bases and J 2 bases, leaving 10 bases between the germline ends. The CDR3 is made up of 13 amino acids. Per the germline V gene, CDR1 is MDHEN and CDR2 is SYDVKM. The CDR3 sequence: CASSAQAPYEQYF. The CDR3 DNA follows: TGTGCCAGCAGTGCCCAAGCACCCTACGAGCAGTACTTC.

V gene TRBV10-3 combines with J gene TRBJ1-2; the D gene is possibly TRBD1 (5 bases). The CDR3 sequence is 14 residues long. Germline V CDR1 and CDR2: ENHRY, SYGVKD. Trimming removed 0 bases at V and 1 base at J, with 6 bases between. The CDR3 protein is CAISESGVNYGYTF. The CDR3 nucleotides are TGTGCCATCAGTGAGTCGGGGGTTAACTATGGCTACACCTTC.

The gene calls are TRBV5-8 and TRBJ2-5, with 14 bases fitting TRBD2. V trimming: 4 bases; J trimming: 2 bases; junction bases outside the gene matches: 10. Per the germline V gene, CDR1 is SGHTS and CDR2 is YDEGEE. The CDR3 is 18 amino acids. CDR3 nucleotide sequence: TGTGCCAGCAGCAATGCCGGGACTAGCGGGAGTTCACAAGAGACCCAGTACTTC. It encodes CASSNAGTSGSSQETQYF.

V and J are TRBV5-4 and TRBJ1-5; D unresolved. V was shortened by 1 base and J by 3 bases, with 14 bases between the two germline ends. The CDR3 has 16 amino acids. Germline V gives CDR1 SGHNT, CDR2 YYREEE (reference sequence). The CDR3, as DNA: TGTGCCAGCAGCTTGTTCCCGGGGAATATCAATCAGCCCCAGCATTTT. Translated: CASSLFPGNINQPQHF.

J is TRBJ1-6 and V is TRBV7-2; the D is unclear. The germline V gene encodes CDR1 SGHTA and CDR2 FQGNSA. The CDR3 sequence is 16 residues long. Trimming stripped 0 bases from V and 7 bases from J, with 13 bases between. CDR3 sequence reads: CASSLAQSGTNSPLHF. Here the CDR3 DNA reads TGTGCCAGCAGCTTAGCCCAGTCGGGTACAAATTCACCCCTCCACTTT.